This T cell receptor (beta chain) was observed in a study of T-cell reconstitution after alpha-beta-depleted transplantation in children. This clonotype was seen only a few times. Unique molecular identifiers were used in preparing the TCRbeta library. Each CDR3 protein gets one entry after TCRdb re-called the PCR reads with MiXCR. This sample carries 800,000 to 1,000,000 distinct CDR3 sequences, roughly 29% of them seen once, and the ten largest clones take more than 25%. In germline, CDR1 is SGHVS, CDR2 FQNEAQ. Trimming removed 5 bases at V and 0 bases at J, with 17 bases between. CDR3 length equals 18 residues.

Sample: PBMCs, mostly from graft donor cells, taken 360 days after TCRalphabeta/CD19-depleted stem cell transplant. This TCR was recovered from a boy under two years old who had a stem cell transplant for SCID, so the T cells may come from the graft donor. This chain links TRBV7-8 with TRBJ2-6; D not certain. The CDR3 loop is CASSRSGSVYSGANVLTF. The CDR3 region has the DNA TGTGCCAGCAGCCGGAGTGGGTCAGTCTACTCTGGGGCCAACGTCCTGACTTTC.